The rows below give T cell receptor beta chains drawn from one sample of a study of blood T cell repertoires in COVID-19. Measured with immunoSEQ multiplex PCR; TCRdb has only the in-frame clones, and not every one. The sample has under 200,000 clones, around 82% seen once; the top ten hold 4% to 6.5%. The specimen sequenced was PBMCs or T cells enriched from blood (not recorded which). The origin of the receptors is a woman aged 55-70 years with acute COVID-19. CDR3s include the opening cysteine and the closing phenylalanine or tryptophan. Fields, in order: D gene, V gene, J gene, clone size, CDR3 DNA, CDR3 protein. D genes are given only for firm matches. The listing skips clone size in some rows; elsewhere it reads once, few, many or a size class.

D gene: TRBD2
V gene: TRBV7-2
J gene: TRBJ2-1
clone size: .
CDR3 DNA: TGTGCCAGCAGCTCGACTAGCGGAGGTTACAATGAGCAGTTCTTC
CDR3 protein: CASSSTSGGYNEQFF

D gene: TRBD2
V gene: TRBV25-1
J gene: TRBJ2-1
clone size: .
CDR3 DNA: TGTGCCAGCAGTGAATTTACTGCGGGAGGCCAGCAGTTCTTC
CDR3 protein: CASSEFTAGGQQFF

D gene: .
V gene: TRBV6-1
J gene: TRBJ1-2
clone size: .
CDR3 DNA: TGTGCCAGCAGTCAAGCCGGGACACTGAGGGGCTACACCTTC
CDR3 protein: CASSQAGTLRGYTF

D gene: .
V gene: TRBV18
J gene: TRBJ1-2
clone size: .
CDR3 DNA: TGTGCCAGCTCCCGGACAGTATCTCTTATGGACGGCTACACCTTC
CDR3 protein: CASSRTVSLMDGYTF

D gene: TRBD2
V gene: TRBV4-3
J gene: TRBJ2-1
clone size: .
CDR3 DNA: TGCGCCAGCAGCCAAGAATCCGGGAGGCGGGGGGGCCTAAATGAGCAGTTCTTC
CDR3 protein: CASSQESGRRGGLNEQFF

D gene: .
V gene: TRBV5-3
J gene: TRBJ1-1
clone size: .
CDR3 DNA: TGTGCCAGAAGCTTGCGTCCTCTTATGAACACTGAAGCTTTCTTT
CDR3 protein: CARSLRPLMNTEAFF

D gene: TRBD2
V gene: TRBV11-2
J gene: TRBJ2-7
clone size: .
CDR3 DNA: TGTGTCAGCAGCTTCGCGGGAGCCCTCGAGCAGTACTTC
CDR3 protein: CVSSFAGALEQYF

D gene: .
V gene: TRBV19
J gene: TRBJ1-4
clone size: .
CDR3 DNA: TGTGCCAGCTCCGAAACAGGGTTTTTGGAAAAACTGTTTTTT
CDR3 protein: CASSETGFLEKLFF

D gene: TRBD2
V gene: TRBV7-8
J gene: TRBJ2-1
clone size: .
CDR3 DNA: TGTGCCAGCAGCTCATCTAGCGGGAGCTCCTACAATGAGCAGTTCTTC
CDR3 protein: CASSSSSGSSYNEQFF

D gene: TRBD1
V gene: TRBV4-1
J gene: TRBJ2-5
clone size: .
CDR3 DNA: TGCGCCAGCAGCCAAGTAACAGGGGCTGAGACCCAGTACTTC
CDR3 protein: CASSQVTGAETQYF

D gene: .
V gene: TRBV5-1
J gene: TRBJ1-4
clone size: .
CDR3 DNA: TGCGCCAGCAGCGCCGCACAGGGCTCTGAAAAACTGTTTTTT
CDR3 protein: CASSAAQGSEKLFF

D gene: TRBD1
V gene: TRBV27
J gene: TRBJ1-4
clone size: .
CDR3 DNA: TGTGCCAGCAGACAAACAGGGGGCGCAGAAAAACTGTTTTTT
CDR3 protein: CASRQTGGAEKLFF

D gene: .
V gene: TRBV12-3/TRBV12-4
J gene: TRBJ2-7
clone size: once
CDR3 DNA: TGTGCCAGCAGTTCCAGGCACGTCGAGCAGTACTTC
CDR3 protein: CASSSRHVEQYF

D gene: .
V gene: TRBV18
J gene: TRBJ2-7
clone size: .
CDR3 DNA: TGTGCCAGCTCACCACCCTCCGGACAGGGGAGTATCAAAGCGGGAGGGTCGGTCTACGAGCAGTACTTC
CDR3 protein: CASSPPSGQGSIKAGGSVYEQYF

D gene: .
V gene: TRBV10-3
J gene: TRBJ1-6
clone size: .
CDR3 DNA: TGTGCCATCAGCCTGCGGCCGACCGCTTCACCCCTCCACTTT
CDR3 protein: CAISLRPTASPLHF

D gene: .
V gene: TRBV2
J gene: TRBJ1-6
clone size: few
CDR3 DNA: TGTGCCAGCAGTGAACGGCAGGGGCTGGCGGGTTCACCCCTCCACTTT
CDR3 protein: CASSERQGLAGSPLHF

D gene: .
V gene: TRBV24-1
J gene: TRBJ1-1
clone size: .
CDR3 DNA: TGTGCCACCAGTGTGGGGGGATCCAACGAAGCTTTCTTT
CDR3 protein: CATSVGGSNEAFF

D gene: .
V gene: TRBV28
J gene: TRBJ1-5
clone size: .
CDR3 DNA: TGTGCCAGCAGTTTTGGAGCGGGGGACCAGCCCCAGCATTTT
CDR3 protein: CASSFGAGDQPQHF

D gene: .
V gene: TRBV19
J gene: TRBJ2-5
clone size: once
CDR3 DNA: TGTGCCAGTAGTATAGGAGGGGAGACCCAGTACTTC
CDR3 protein: CASSIGGETQYF

D gene: .
V gene: TRBV2
J gene: TRBJ1-3
clone size: .
CDR3 DNA: TGTGCCAGCATGCGGGGCTCTGGAAACACCATATATTTT
CDR3 protein: CASMRGSGNTIYF

D gene: .
V gene: TRBV9
J gene: TRBJ2-3
clone size: .
CDR3 DNA: TGTGCCAGCAGCCCCTGGGGGGGGGCGGCAGATACGCAGTATTTT
CDR3 protein: CASSPWGGAADTQYF

D gene: .
V gene: TRBV4-2
J gene: TRBJ2-5
clone size: .
CDR3 DNA: TGTGCCAGCAGCCAAGATCGGTTGGAGACCCAGTACTTC
CDR3 protein: CASSQDRLETQYF

D gene: TRBD1
V gene: TRBV12-3/TRBV12-4
J gene: TRBJ2-1
clone size: .
CDR3 DNA: TGTGCCAGCAGTGGACAGGAGTTCGATGAGCAGTTCTTC
CDR3 protein: CASSGQEFDEQFF

D gene: TRBD2
V gene: TRBV27
J gene: TRBJ2-1
clone size: .
CDR3 DNA: TGTGCCAGCAGTAGTGGCGGGAGCAGAGAGCAGTTCTTC
CDR3 protein: CASSSGGSREQFF

D gene: TRBD2
V gene: TRBV30
J gene: TRBJ2-1
clone size: .
CDR3 DNA: TGTGCCTGGAGCCCGGGGGGTTACAATGAGCAGTTCTTC
CDR3 protein: CAWSPGGYNEQFF

D gene: TRBD1
V gene: TRBV7-2
J gene: TRBJ2-7
clone size: .
CDR3 DNA: TGTGCCAGCAGCCCAGGGGGCCCTCTAGCGTTTGAGCAGTACTTC
CDR3 protein: CASSPGGPLAFEQYF

D gene: .
V gene: TRBV25-1
J gene: TRBJ1-1
clone size: medium-sized
CDR3 DNA: TGTGCCAGCAGTCACAGGGCTATGAACACTGAAGCTTTCTTT
CDR3 protein: CASSHRAMNTEAFF

D gene: TRBD2
V gene: TRBV11-2
J gene: TRBJ2-3
clone size: .
CDR3 DNA: TGTGCCAGCAGCTTAGAGCGGACTAGGAATACGCAGTATTTT
CDR3 protein: CASSLERTRNTQYF

D gene: TRBD1
V gene: TRBV2
J gene: TRBJ1-2
clone size: .
CDR3 DNA: TGTGCCAGCAGTTGGACAGGAATGGATGGCTACACCTTC
CDR3 protein: CASSWTGMDGYTF

D gene: .
V gene: TRBV7-2
J gene: TRBJ2-4
clone size: .
CDR3 DNA: TGTGCCAGCAGCTTAGGGGGGACAACCGGGGACATTCAGTACTTC
CDR3 protein: CASSLGGTTGDIQYF

D gene: TRBD1
V gene: TRBV3-1/TRBV3-2
J gene: TRBJ2-7
clone size: few
CDR3 DNA: TGTGCCAGCAGCCAAGGCGGGACAGGGCCCTACGAGCAGTACTTC
CDR3 protein: CASSQGGTGPYEQYF

D gene: TRBD2
V gene: TRBV7-2
J gene: TRBJ2-1
clone size: .
CDR3 DNA: TGTGCCAGCAGCTTAGCGACTAGCTCGGAGGCGTTCTTC
CDR3 protein: CASSLATSSEAFF

D gene: TRBD1
V gene: TRBV5-1
J gene: TRBJ1-1
clone size: few
CDR3 DNA: TGCGCCAGCAGCACAGGGGGGAAAACTGAAGCTTTCTTT
CDR3 protein: CASSTGGKTEAFF

D gene: TRBD2
V gene: TRBV7-2
J gene: TRBJ2-1
clone size: few
CDR3 DNA: TGTGCCAGCAGCCCACCGGGACTAGCGAACTACAATGAGCAGTTCTTC
CDR3 protein: CASSPPGLANYNEQFF

D gene: .
V gene: TRBV5-4
J gene: TRBJ2-2
clone size: .
CDR3 DNA: TGTGCCAGCAGCTTGGTCGCAGGGCTCACCGGGGAGCTGTTTTTT
CDR3 protein: CASSLVAGLTGELFF

D gene: .
V gene: TRBV27
J gene: TRBJ2-7
clone size: .
CDR3 DNA: TGTGCCAGCAGTTTTCCAGGGGTAGCTGGGAACGAGCAGTACTTC
CDR3 protein: CASSFPGVAGNEQYF

D gene: TRBD1
V gene: TRBV18
J gene: TRBJ1-1
clone size: .
CDR3 DNA: TGTGCCAGCTCACCAACCACAGGGGCGGGGGGCACTGAAGCTTTCTTT
CDR3 protein: CASSPTTGAGGTEAFF

D gene: TRBD1
V gene: TRBV6-2/TRBV6-3
J gene: TRBJ1-1
clone size: .
CDR3 DNA: TGTGCCAGCAGTACCACAGGGGAAGGGAGAACTGAAGCTTTCTTT
CDR3 protein: CASSTTGEGRTEAFF

D gene: .
V gene: TRBV29-1
J gene: TRBJ2-7
clone size: .
CDR3 DNA: TGCAGCGTTACAGGCCCCGAGCAGTACTTC
CDR3 protein: CSVTGPEQYF

D gene: TRBD2
V gene: TRBV19
J gene: TRBJ2-2
clone size: .
CDR3 DNA: TGTGCCTGTGTAGCGGGAGGGGGCACCGGGGAGCTGTTTTTT
CDR3 protein: CACVAGGGTGELFF

D gene: .
V gene: TRBV28
J gene: TRBJ1-2
clone size: .
CDR3 DNA: TGTGCCAGCAGTTTTTCCGGAGACGTCCTGTATGGCTACACCTTC
CDR3 protein: CASSFSGDVLYGYTF

D gene: TRBD1
V gene: TRBV7-8
J gene: TRBJ2-2
clone size: .
CDR3 DNA: TGTGCCAGCAGCCAGGGACAGGGAACCGCCGGGGAGCTGTTTTTT
CDR3 protein: CASSQGQGTAGELFF

D gene: .
V gene: TRBV30
J gene: TRBJ1-5
clone size: .
CDR3 DNA: TGTGCCTGGAGGAGAAATGGAGGCAATCAGCCCCAGCATTTT
CDR3 protein: CAWRRNGGNQPQHF

D gene: .
V gene: TRBV4-2
J gene: TRBJ1-1
clone size: once
CDR3 DNA: TGTGCCAGCAGCCAAGAAGTCGGGAGGGACACTGAAGCTTTCTTT
CDR3 protein: CASSQEVGRDTEAFF

D gene: .
V gene: TRBV10-3
J gene: TRBJ1-1
clone size: many
CDR3 DNA: TGTGCCACCGTCGGGGGGGAGAGCACTGAAGCTTTCTTT
CDR3 protein: CATVGGESTEAFF

D gene: TRBD1
V gene: TRBV5-5
J gene: TRBJ1-1
clone size: .
CDR3 DNA: TGTGCCAGCAGCTTCCAGGGGGCGTTGGGGAACACTGAAGCTTTCTTT
CDR3 protein: CASSFQGALGNTEAFF

D gene: TRBD2
V gene: TRBV24-1
J gene: TRBJ2-1
clone size: .
CDR3 DNA: TGTGCCACCAGTGATGCCAAACTAGCGGGAGGGCCAAATGAGCAGTTCTTC
CDR3 protein: CATSDAKLAGGPNEQFF

D gene: .
V gene: TRBV7-6
J gene: TRBJ2-3
clone size: .
CDR3 DNA: TGTGCCAGCAGCCTATACGGACAGGGAGGGACAAATACGCAGTATTTT
CDR3 protein: CASSLYGQGGTNTQYF

D gene: TRBD1
V gene: TRBV5-1
J gene: TRBJ1-6
clone size: .
CDR3 DNA: TGCGCCAGCAGCAAAGGACAGGGGGAACCCCTCCACTTT
CDR3 protein: CASSKGQGEPLHF

D gene: TRBD1
V gene: TRBV6-6
J gene: TRBJ1-1
clone size: .
CDR3 DNA: TGTGCCAGCAGCGACAGGGGAGTAGGTGAAGCTTTCTTT
CDR3 protein: CASSDRGVGEAFF

D gene: TRBD1
V gene: TRBV9
J gene: TRBJ1-3
clone size: .
CDR3 DNA: TGTGCCAGCAGCGCGGACAGGGGCGAAAACACCATATATTTT
CDR3 protein: CASSADRGENTIYF

D gene: TRBD2
V gene: TRBV5-8
J gene: TRBJ2-1
clone size: .
CDR3 DNA: TGTGCCAGCAGCTTGCTAGCGGGAGGGTACAATGAGCAGTTCTTC
CDR3 protein: CASSLLAGGYNEQFF

D gene: .
V gene: TRBV18
J gene: TRBJ1-2
clone size: once
CDR3 DNA: TGTGCCAGCTCTGCAGGGTCCTATGGCTACACCTTC
CDR3 protein: CASSAGSYGYTF

D gene: .
V gene: TRBV28
J gene: TRBJ2-2
clone size: .
CDR3 DNA: TGTGCCAGCCAGAAAGGAGGGCGATCGAACACCGGGGAGCTGTTTTTT
CDR3 protein: CASQKGGRSNTGELFF

D gene: .
V gene: TRBV28
J gene: TRBJ1-5
clone size: .
CDR3 DNA: TGTGCCAGCAGTTTGTATAGCAATCAGCCCCAGCATTTT
CDR3 protein: CASSLYSNQPQHF

D gene: TRBD2
V gene: TRBV19
J gene: TRBJ2-5
clone size: .
CDR3 DNA: TGTGCCAGTAGTATTCCTAGCGGGGGGCCGTTTCAAGAGACCCAGTACTTC
CDR3 protein: CASSIPSGGPFQETQYF